The clone carrying this T cell receptor (beta chain) was seen at least ten times. No antigen is known for it. Between the trimmed V and J ends, which lost 3 bases and 5 bases, there was a span of 14 bases. The length of the CDR3 is 15 residues. Germline CDR1 KGHSH, CDR2 LQKENI. The sample belongs to a study of T cells in Graves' hyperthyroidism and ophthalmopathy. RNA transcripts gave rise to amplified TCR beta CDR3 regions. During a first-round RT-PCR of the TCR CDR3, the HTBI primer set was used. MiXCR, applied by TCRdb to the multiplex PCR reads, yields one record per CDR3 protein. The sample lists a few hundred thousand distinct CDR3 sequences, approximately 14% occurring once. General study results and limits: Most thyroid clonotypes with frequency above 0.001 were detected in blood.

Exclusion of patients followed from uncontrolled infection, other autoimmune disease, pregnancy or lactation. Fresh 10 ml peripheral blood yielded PBMCs. This receptor was identified in a woman aged 25 to 39 with Graves' hyperthyroidism. Sequenced sample: blood. The chain recombines TRBV18 with TRBJ2-1, with D possibly being TRBD2 (6 bases). The CDR3 loop reads CASSPRDGKHNEQFF. The CDR3 coding sequence is TGTGCCAGCTCACCGCGGGACGGCAAGCACAATGAGCAGTTCTTC.